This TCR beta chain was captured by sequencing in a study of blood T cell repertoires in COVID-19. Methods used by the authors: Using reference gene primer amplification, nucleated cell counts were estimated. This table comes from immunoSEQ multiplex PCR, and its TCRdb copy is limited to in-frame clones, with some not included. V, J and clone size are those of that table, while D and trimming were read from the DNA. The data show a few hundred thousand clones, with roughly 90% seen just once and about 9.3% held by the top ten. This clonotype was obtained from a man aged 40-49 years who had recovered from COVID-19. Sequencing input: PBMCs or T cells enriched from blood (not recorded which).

The CDR3 DNA reads as TGTGCCAGCTCATCCGCAGTTGCAGGGCTGGGGGAAAAACTGTTTTTT. Amino acid sequence: CASSSAVAGLGEKLFF. V usage is TRBV18 and J usage is TRBJ1-4; D perhaps matches TRBD1 (5 bases). From germline, CDR1 is KGHSH and CDR2 LQKENI. Between the trimmed V and J ends, which lost 5 bases and 8 bases, there was a span of 21 bases. The CDR3 has 16 residues.